The present entry profiles one TCR beta chain with its context. What it binds is unknown. These data come from a study of T cell responses to AZD1222 COVID-19 vaccine. Assay used: immunoSEQ multiplex PCR; TCRdb lists only in-frame clones, some missing. Of around 83,000 clones listed, 86% are singletons. Whole-study results and caveats: Two AZD1222 administrations were followed by greater Spike-specific TCR breadth and depth. After the peak T cell response, and only then, were repertoires sampled. Donors were chiefly white British, with a greater number of females, and clonal diversity was perhaps underestimated. Baseline serostatus was positive in only a handful of AZD1222 recipients.

Germline values: CDR1 SGHVS, CDR2 FNYEAQ. The CDR3 covers 13 residues. Trimming shortened V by 5 bases and J by 3 bases, and 10 bases separated the two germline ends. This receptor was obtained from an adult in good health. The specimen was peripheral blood, collected on day 0 of AZD1222 vaccination. The rearrangement joins TRBV7-6 to TRBJ2-5, with a possible D match to TRBD2 (5 bases). CDR3 DNA sequence: TGTGCCAGCAGCCCCGGACTGGAAGAGACCCAGTACTTC. Amino acid sequence: CASSPGLEETQYF.